The clone carrying this T cell receptor (beta chain) was detected many times. The entry originates in a study of metastatic and nonmetastatic thyroid tumors. Authors' analysis steps: The distant-metastasis classifier for papillary thyroid cancer was built from CDR3 differences across clinicopathological groups. TCRdb re-called clones from the PCR reads using MiXCR. None of the V and J calls come from the authors' own analysis; TCRdb made them. The sample carries approximately 70,000 clones, approximately 4% recorded once. Treatment of any kind had been given to no patient before thyroid surgery. The junction had 20 bases not matched to a gene; V was cut back by 6 bases and J by 10 bases. Germline CDR1 is MNHEY and CDR2 is SVGEGT. There are 17 residues in the CDR3.

This TCR derives from a female donor with papillary thyroid cancer or a benign thyroid nodule (not recorded which). Some clones in this sample may be carry-over from other donors' samples. The sequenced sample was blood. The chain employs TRBV6-2 or TRBV6-3 and TRBJ2-5; 10 bases agree with TRBD2. The CDR3 reads CASSHPAEAGGLGFQYF. CDR3 sequence (DNA): TGTGCCAGCAGCCACCCCGCGGAAGCGGGAGGGTTGGGCTTCCAGTACTTC.